This entry describes one T cell receptor (beta chain). Its antigen remains undetermined. Base qualities are not at hand, and no much larger clone is one base apart. Inclusive of the bounding cysteine and phenylalanine, the CDR3 is 16 residues long. Only CDR3 DNA is held: 48 bases, read in frame from base 1. Per the germline V gene, LGHNA is the CDR1 and YNFKEQ is the CDR2. V lost 0 bases and J lost 0 bases; the stretch between them is 12 bases long. The meaning of the sample's time point label: sample from adult after SARS-CoV-2 infection, after symptom onset. Two convalescent COVID-19 patients, sampled after symptom onset from adults with prior SARS-CoV-2 infection, were also TCR-sequenced for comparison. The data are from a study of T cell responses to AZD1222 COVID-19 vaccine (dated by TCRdb to the early 2020s). Concerning the study at large: A total of just over 230 trial participants underwent TCR sequencing, of whom about 200 received two doses of AZD1222 and approximately 25 received two doses of the MenACWY control vaccine. Trial participants were enrolled into age subgroups of 18-55, 56-69 and 70-plus years, which contained around 140, 26 and 57 TCR-sequenced participants, respectively. Results the study describes overall, beyond this receptor: Because no samples from the day 14 peak response were available, repertoires could be characterized only after the peak T cell response. Only six or seven AZD1222 recipients were SARS-CoV-2 seropositive at baseline, limiting conclusions about previously exposed vaccinees. The 56-69-year group was small, and its depth increase did not reach significance, likely because of low power. Most participants were white British and females outnumbered males, and the authors suggested that clonal diversity may have been underestimated. Epitopes outside the regions mutated in the B.1.351 and B.1.1.7 variants were reportedly recognized by nearly half of the unique spike-specific TCRs. A significant rise in spike-specific TCR breadth and depth was observed after two AZD1222 doses relative to day 0 and relative to MenACWY recipients. Vaccine-associated CD4 TCRs spanned the whole spike protein, with dominant responses in regions 160-218 and 743-854.

The CDR3 regions of human TCRbeta chains were analyzed by immunosequencing. In the source study's methods: TCRs in the repertoires were matched against a reference library of SARS-CoV-2-specific TCRs that had been generated with the MIRA antigen-specificity platform. Breadth was defined as the fraction of unique TCRs that were SARS-CoV-2-associated, and depth was defined as the fraction of total T cells that were SARS-CoV-2-associated. Using the MIRA data, each spike-specific TCR was mapped to the spike region that the TCR reacts to and placed in a CD4 or CD8 class. Log10-transformed breadth and depth values were compared by one-way ANOVA with Sidak's multiple comparisons tests. Imported from immuneACCESS, the table was reduced by TCRdb to in-frame sequences with V and J called. These copies leave out some clones; in studies compared against another copy, an unresolved V gene accounts for under half, and the cause of the remainder is not known. That table gives V, J and clone size, and the DNA gave D and trimming. The sample table records some 150,000 clones; approximately 86% of these occur just once. The top ten clonotypes cover 6.9% of the sample.

This clonotype was obtained from an adult who had recovered from COVID-19. The V and J genes are TRBV4-2 and TRBJ2-7; the D gene is perhaps TRBD2, from 6 matching bases. The sample here was peripheral blood, taken after recovery from COVID-19. For the CDR3, the sequence is CASSQDGISGSYEQYF. The nucleotide sequence is TGTGCCAGCAGCCAAGATGGGATTAGCGGCTCCTACGAGCAGTACTTC.